The clone carrying this T cell receptor (beta chain) was seen only a few times. Its target is unknown. MiXCR, applied by TCRdb to the reads, yields one record per CDR3 protein. The sample lists around 260,000 distinct CDR3 sequences, about a quarter seen once, with over 11% in the top ten. This CDR3 has 15 residues. Germline-derived CDR1 and CDR2 are MNHGY and SAAAGT. The junction had 15 bases not matched to a gene; V was cut back by 9 bases and J by 10 bases. This sample is part of a study of T cell repertoires in cytomegalovirus infection. About the study: Signatures in public TCR beta sequences pointed to both CMV infection and matching HLA type. Findings and limits, study-wide: Totalled public TCR beta family frequency picked out people who carried CMV plus the relevant HLA. There were HLA-C-restricted CMV-specific TCR beta clonotypes dominating the ex vivo response.

The gene calls are TRBV6-8 and TRBJ1-6; 7 nucleotides agree with TRBD1. What was sequenced was PBMCs. The source of this sequence is a human donor in good health (CMV status not recorded). Some clones in this sample may be carry-over from other donors' samples. CDR3 sequence reads: CARRAFRDRDSPLHF. DNA of the CDR3: TGTGCCAGGAGAGCATTTCGAGACAGGGACTCACCCCTCCACTTT.